A selection of T cell receptor beta chains follows, all from one sample in a study of a mutant IDH1 vaccine in newly diagnosed glioma. No antigens are known for them. Method: immunoSEQ multiplex PCR; TCRdb's copy keeps in-frame clones and lacks some. The data show around 55,000 clones, 80% seen once. The sample here was PBMCs, taken from a glioma patient whose treatment included an IDH1 peptide vaccine. These receptors all come from a man between 35 and 55 years old with glioma. The CDR3 runs from the conserved cysteine through the conserved F or W. The order of the fields is clone size, D gene, V gene, J gene, CDR3 DNA, CDR3 protein. A D gene is named only where the DNA matches it firmly. Only part of the rows carry a size: once, few, many, or a class if the clone is expanded.

>NA|NA|TRBV6-5|TRBJ2-2
TGTGCCAGCAGTTACTCCGGGGCGAACACCGGGGAGCTGTTTTTT
CASSYSGANTGELFF
>few|NA|TRBV6-1|TRBJ1-1
TGTGCCAGCAGCCGACTGGATCAGGGCACTGAAGCTTTCTTT
CASSRLDQGTEAFF
>NA|NA|TRBV7-9|TRBJ2-7
TGTGCCAGCAGCTTAGCGGGATACTACGAGCAGTACTTC
CASSLAGYYEQYF
>NA|NA|TRBV5-6|TRBJ2-4
TGTGCCAGCAGCTTGCGGGGGAACATTCAGTACTTC
CASSLRGNIQYF
>once|NA|TRBV6-6|TRBJ1-1
TGTGCCAGCAGTTACTCGACGGACAGTCGTGAAGCTTTCTTT
CASSYSTDSREAFF
>NA|TRBD2|TRBV15|TRBJ2-7
TGTGCCACCAGCAGTTCCGGACTAGCGGGGGTGCCTACCTACGAGCAGTACTTC
CATSSSGLAGVPTYEQYF
>NA|TRBD1|TRBV7-9|TRBJ1-1
TGTGCCAGCTCCCTGGGACAGCAGAACACTGAAGCTTTCTTT
CASSLGQQNTEAFF
>few|NA|TRBV4-1|TRBJ2-2
TGCGCCAGCAGCCAAGACTCAGGGTTGGAGCTGTTTTTT
CASSQDSGLELFF
>NA|NA|TRBV5-6|TRBJ2-5
TGTGCCAGCAGCTTACTTTCGAGCGGAAAAGAGACCCAGTACTTC
CASSLLSSGKETQYF
>NA|NA|TRBV6-5|TRBJ1-2
TGTGCCAGCAGTTACTCGAATCAGCTCAACTATGGCTACACCTTC
CASSYSNQLNYGYTF
>few|NA|TRBV30|TRBJ2-2
TGTGCCTGGATGAACACCGGGGAGCTGTTTTTT
CAWMNTGELFF
>few|NA|TRBV19|TRBJ1-1
TGTGCCAGTAGTATGGACATCTGGGGGGTAAACACTGAAGCTTTCTTT
CASSMDIWGVNTEAFF
>NA|TRBD1|TRBV15|TRBJ2-7
TGTGCCACCAGCAGAGATGGGACAGGGAACACCTACGAGCAGTACTTC
CATSRDGTGNTYEQYF
>few|NA|TRBV2|TRBJ1-6
TGTGCCAGCAGTGGAAGGCAGCTCTATCTCCACTTT
CASSGRQLYLHF
>NA|NA|TRBV23-1|TRBJ1-2
TGCGCCAGCACCGGGGGATGGCTTTATGGCTACACCTTC
CASTGGWLYGYTF
>NA|NA|TRBV6-6|TRBJ2-5
TGTGCCAGCAGTCGGACGGTCCAAGAGACCCAGTACTTC
CASSRTVQETQYF
>once|NA|TRBV6-5|TRBJ1-2
TGTGCCAGCAGTTACTCGGCGGCTTCTAACTATGGCTACACCTTC
CASSYSAASNYGYTF
>NA|TRBD2|TRBV2|TRBJ2-3
TGTGCCAGCAGTGAACTAGCGGGGGTTGTCGATACGCAGTATTTT
CASSELAGVVDTQYF
>NA|NA|TRBV2|TRBJ1-3
TGTGCCAGCAGGGCTGACAGGCGGTCTGGAAACACCATATATTTT
CASRADRRSGNTIYF
>NA|TRBD2|TRBV2|TRBJ2-1
TGTGCCAGCAGTGAGGCGCAGACTAGCGGCAAAAATGAGCAGTTCTTC
CASSEAQTSGKNEQFF
>NA|TRBD1|TRBV5-1|TRBJ1-1
TGCGCCAGCAGCCAGGACAGGGTGGTTGAAGCTTTCTTT
CASSQDRVVEAFF
>NA|NA|TRBV18|TRBJ2-5
TGTGCCAGCTCTCATGGACCAGAGATGGGGACCCAGTACTTC
CASSHGPEMGTQYF
>NA|NA|TRBV5-1|TRBJ1-6
TGCGCCAGCAGCTTGGGGCCTGCGGGGCGGGATTCACCCCTCCACTTT
CASSLGPAGRDSPLHF
>NA|NA|TRBV6-5|TRBJ2-4
TGTGCCAGCAGCTCCGGATGGGCCAAAAACATTCAGTACTTC
CASSSGWAKNIQYF
>NA|NA|TRBV5-1|TRBJ2-7
TGCGCCAGCAGCTTGTTTAGCGGCCAGGGGGGTGAGCAGTACTTC
CASSLFSGQGGEQYF
>NA|TRBD1|TRBV5-1|TRBJ2-7
TGCGCCAGCAGCTGGCAGGGGACAGACGCCTACGAGCAGTACTTC
CASSWQGTDAYEQYF
>few|NA|TRBV12-5|TRBJ2-3
TGTGCTAGTGGGGGGGGACTGGTCACAGATACGCAGTATTTT
CASGGGLVTDTQYF
>NA|NA|TRBV27|TRBJ1-4
TGTGCCAGCAGTTATTCGGCGTCGGGTAATGAAAAACTGTTTTTT
CASSYSASGNEKLFF
>NA|NA|TRBV6-1|TRBJ2-2
TGTGCCAGCAGTGATTCTAGCCTCTCTTATCGGGAGCTGTTTTTT
CASSDSSLSYRELFF
>once|TRBD1|TRBV5-1|TRBJ1-5
TGCGCCAGCAGCTTGGTGGGGACAGGGCAGGGACAGCCCCAGCATTTT
CASSLVGTGQGQPQHF
>NA|NA|TRBV5-4|TRBJ2-5
TGTGCCAGCAGCTTGACTACAGGGACTCTCCAAGAGACCCAGTACTTC
CASSLTTGTLQETQYF
>once|TRBD2|TRBV6-5|TRBJ2-1
TGTGCCAGCAGCCTTCTAGCGGGCGAATACAATGAGCAGTTCTTC
CASSLLAGEYNEQFF
>once|TRBD2|TRBV29-1|TRBJ2-7
TGCAGCGTTGTAGTCCGCGGGAGCTCCTACGAGCAGTACTTC
CSVVVRGSSYEQYF
>NA|NA|TRBV4-1|TRBJ2-5
TGCGCCAGCAGCCAAGGACAGGCTATGGGGCACAAAGAGACCCAGTACTTC
CASSQGQAMGHKETQYF
>NA|NA|TRBV6-5|TRBJ1-6
TGTGCCAGCAGTTACGACCGGAATTCACCCCTCCACTTT
CASSYDRNSPLHF
>NA|NA|TRBV13|TRBJ1-2
TGTGCCAGCAGCTTAGACAGGGACTATGGCTACACCTTC
CASSLDRDYGYTF
>NA|TRBD1|TRBV23-1|TRBJ1-1
TGCGCCAGCAGTCAATCCCGACAGGGTAAAGGCACTGAAGCTTTCTTT
CASSQSRQGKGTEAFF
>NA|NA|TRBV30|TRBJ2-1
TGTGCCTGGAGTGTTAAGGACAGTAGCTCCTACAATGAGCAGTTCTTC
CAWSVKDSSSYNEQFF
>NA|TRBD2|TRBV4-1|TRBJ2-5
TGCGCCAGCAGCCAGCGTCGACTAGCGGTCCAAGAGACCCAGTACTTC
CASSQRRLAVQETQYF
>NA|NA|TRBV6-5|TRBJ1-5
TGTGCCAGCAGCCCTACCGGACAGATCAATCAGTCCCAGCATTTT
CASSPTGQINQSQHF
>NA|NA|TRBV4-2|TRBJ2-6
TGTGCCAGCAGCCAGGAGGAGTCTGGGGCCAACGTCCTGACTTTC
CASSQEESGANVLTF
>NA|TRBD2|TRBV6-7|TRBJ2-7
TGTGCCAGCAGTCCCGGGTTCAGCGGGGAAATATACCCCTCCGGGTACGAGCAGTACTTC
CASSPGFSGEIYPSGYEQYF
>NA|NA|TRBV19|TRBJ2-7
TGTGCCAGTTCTACCCTCCCTGGCGGGGCAAGCTCCTACGAGCAGTACTTC
CASSTLPGGASSYEQYF
>NA|TRBD1|TRBV7-2|TRBJ2-6
TGTGCCAGCAGCCCGAGACAGGGCTCTGGGGCCAACGTCCTGACTTTC
CASSPRQGSGANVLTF
>NA|TRBD1|TRBV2|TRBJ2-2
TGTGCCAGCAGGAGGACAGGGGGCGCGTACACCGGGGAGCTGTTTTTT
CASRRTGGAYTGELFF
>NA|NA|TRBV30|TRBJ2-1
TGTGCCTGGGCTCAGGGAAACTACAATGAGCAGTTCTTC
CAWAQGNYNEQFF
>NA|NA|TRBV6-5|TRBJ1-5
TGTGCCAGCTACCCAGGGGCCAATCAGCCCCAGCATTTT
CASYPGANQPQHF
>once|TRBD1|TRBV25-1|TRBJ2-7
TGTGCCAGCAGCCACGGGACAGGGGAGTACGAGCAGTACTTC
CASSHGTGEYEQYF
>NA|NA|TRBV5-4|TRBJ2-5
TGTGCCAGCAGCCGTCAGGACACCAAAGAGACCCAGTACTTC
CASSRQDTKETQYF
>NA|NA|TRBV10-2|TRBJ1-1
TGCGCCAGCAGGTCCGGACAGATGAACACTGAAGCTTTCTTT
CASRSGQMNTEAFF
>few|NA|TRBV27|TRBJ1-6
TGTGCCAGCAGTTTACTGAATTCACCCCTCCACTTT
CASSLLNSPLHF
>NA|NA|TRBV30|TRBJ1-5
TGTGCCTGGAGTGTATCCAGGAGCAATCAGCCCCAGCATTTT
CAWSVSRSNQPQHF